This T cell receptor (beta chain) originates from a study of blood T cell repertoires in COVID-19. At the level of the study: Acute and convalescent COVID-19 samples came from the United States, Italy and Spain. Nucleic acid was either cDNA or gDNA, and it came from T cells, B-cell-depleted T cells, or PBMCs.

In the study's own analysis: Quantification of nucleated cells was approximated via reference gene primer amplification. TCRdb's copy holds only in-frame clones and misses some; the assay was immunoSEQ multiplex PCR. The V and J calls and clone size come from that table; D and trimming were worked out from the DNA. The table includes around 190,000 clones, 80% to 90% detected once. Germline-derived CDR1 and CDR2 are MNHEY and SVGAGI. The CDR3 contains 13 residues. Trimming stripped 2 bases from V and 5 bases from J, with 9 bases between. The chain has TRBV6-5 and TRBJ1-2; no clear D gene. The specimen was peripheral blood. This receptor was identified in a woman of 80 years or more with acute or convalescent COVID-19. The CDR3 sequence: CASSYRGLYGYTF. As DNA, the CDR3 is TGTGCCAGCAGTTACCGGGGTTTATATGGCTACACCTTC.